These T cell receptor beta chains were read from a single sample in a study of T-cell reconstitution after alpha-beta-depleted transplantation in children. TCRdb analysed the PCR reads with MiXCR anew, one entry per CDR3 protein. The data show over 90,000 distinct CDR3 sequences, about 8% seen once. The sample was PBMCs, taken before TCRalphabeta/CD19-depleted stem cell transplant. These receptors came from a boy younger than 10 with acute lymphoblastic leukemia, due to receive a stem cell transplant. Both conserved end residues are part of each CDR3. A D gene is named only where the DNA matches it firmly. Part of the rows lack a size; the others show once, few, many or a class for expanded clones.

CDR3 protein	CDR3 DNA	D gene	J gene	V gene	clone size
CATPRGTGENIQYF	TGCGCCACCCCCCGGGGGACCGGGGAAAACATTCAGTACTTC	-	TRBJ2-4	TRBV5-1	-
CASNLALVQYF	TGTGCCAGCAACCTGGCCCTCGTCCAGTACTTC	-	TRBJ2-5	TRBV2	-
CASSHTSGGRKDTQYF	TGTGCCAGCAGCCATACGTCGGGGGGGCGGAAAGATACGCAGTATTTT	TRBD2	TRBJ2-3	TRBV4-2	-
CASSQEWTGGETQYF	TGCGCCAGCAGCCAAGAGTGGACAGGGGGAGAGACCCAGTACTTC	TRBD1	TRBJ2-5	TRBV4-3	many
CASSFLGSYGYTF	TGCGCCAGCAGCTTCTTGGGCTCCTATGGCTACACCTTC	-	TRBJ1-2	TRBV5-1	few
CASRNRGEQYF	TGTGCCAGCAGGAACAGGGGCGAGCAGTACTTC	TRBD1	TRBJ2-7	TRBV12-3/TRBV12-4	medium-sized
CASSMSKAEAFF	TGTGCCAGTAGTATGTCCAAGGCTGAAGCTTTCTTT	-	TRBJ1-1	TRBV19	-
CASSPPRLTHYGYTF	TGTGCCAGCAGCCCTCCCCGGCTAACTCACTATGGCTACACCTTC	-	TRBJ1-2	TRBV7-9	-
CASSYGADEKLFF	TGTGCCAGCAGTTACGGGGCAGATGAAAAACTGTTTTTT	-	TRBJ1-4	TRBV6-5	-
CASSPGTVGNTIYF	TGCGCCAGCAGCCCGGGGACAGTTGGAAACACCATATATTTT	TRBD1	TRBJ1-3	TRBV5-1	-
CASSQGTGDGYTF	TGCGCCAGCAGCCAGGGGACAGGGGACGGCTACACCTTC	TRBD1	TRBJ1-2	TRBV4-1	-
CASSDPWIASTDTQYF	TGCGCCAGCAGCGACCCCTGGATAGCGAGCACAGATACGCAGTATTTT	-	TRBJ2-3	TRBV5-1	many
CASSDSTGSGANVLTF	TGTGCCAGCAGTGACTCGACAGGGTCTGGGGCCAACGTCCTGACTTTC	TRBD1	TRBJ2-6	TRBV6-4	many
CAISESLRRGQETQYF	TGTGCCATCAGTGAGTCGCTTCGCAGGGGGCAAGAGACCCAGTACTTC	TRBD1	TRBJ2-5	TRBV10-3	many
CASSRDRRGGNSNQPQHF	TGTGCCAGCAGCAGAGATCGACGGGGGGGCAATAGCAATCAGCCCCAGCATTTT	-	TRBJ1-5	TRBV4-2	-
CASSLDALVNEKLFF	TGCGCCAGCAGCTTGGATGCGTTGGTCAATGAAAAACTGTTTTTT	-	TRBJ1-4	TRBV5-1	few
CAVGGGETQYF	TGTGCCGTTGGGGGTGGGGAGACCCAGTACTTC	-	TRBJ2-5	TRBV10-3	many
CATQMGTVRDTQYF	TGTGCCACCCAGATGGGGACAGTGCGGGATACGCAGTATTTT	TRBD1	TRBJ2-3	TRBV15	many
CASAPRGTEAFF	TGTGCCAGCGCGCCAAGGGGCACTGAAGCTTTCTTT	-	TRBJ1-1	TRBV10-3	many
CASRAGGRGELFF	TGTGCCAGCAGAGCGGGGGGGAGAGGGGAGCTGTTTTTT	TRBD2	TRBJ2-2	TRBV6-5	few
CASSELEGYGYTF	TGTGCCAGCAGTGAATTAGAGGGCTATGGCTACACCTTC	-	TRBJ1-2	TRBV25-1	many
CASSPLGGSTEAFF	TGTGCCAGCAGTCCACTGGGTGGAAGCACTGAAGCTTTCTTT	-	TRBJ1-1	TRBV6-4	many
CASRVDMGGTEAFF	TGTGCCAGCAGGGTTGACATGGGGGGCACTGAAGCTTTCTTT	-	TRBJ1-1	TRBV28	many
CASNSYSNQPQHF	TGTGCCAGCAACAGTTATAGCAATCAGCCCCAGCATTTT	-	TRBJ1-5	TRBV2	many
CASSPQGTGLGETQYF	TGCGCCAGCAGCCCACAAGGGACAGGGTTGGGAGAGACCCAGTACTTC	TRBD1	TRBJ2-5	TRBV4-1	many
CASSQGGPRVGNTIYF	TGCGCCAGCAGCCAAGGAGGCCCGAGGGTTGGAAACACCATATATTTT	-	TRBJ1-3	TRBV4-1	-
CSARDGFSEQYF	TGCAGTGCTAGAGATGGGTTCAGCGAGCAGTACTTC	-	TRBJ2-7	TRBV20-1	few
CASSRTSGRDTQYF	TGTGCCAGCAGCCGCACTAGCGGGAGAGATACGCAGTATTTT	TRBD2	TRBJ2-3	TRBV3-1	many
CASSVATLGPSPLHF	TGTGCCAGCAGCGTAGCAACCCTCGGCCCATCACCCCTCCACTTT	-	TRBJ1-6	TRBV9	few
CASSLGTDTDGGQGYTF	TGTGCCAGCAGCTTAGGCACGGACACTGACGGGGGTCAAGGCTACACCTTC	-	TRBJ1-2	TRBV11-3	few
CASGLPSTDTQYF	TGCGCCAGCGGGCTGCCCTCCACAGATACGCAGTATTTT	-	TRBJ2-3	TRBV5-1	many
CATSRGQETQYF	TGTGCCACCAGCAGAGGCCAAGAGACCCAGTACTTC	-	TRBJ2-5	TRBV15	many